This TCR beta chain was retrieved from a study of blood T cell repertoires in COVID-19. Overall study: Collection of acute and convalescent COVID-19 samples took place in the United States, Italy and Spain. From T cells, B-cell-depleted T cells, or PBMCs came the material, which was cDNA or gDNA.

Donors in Cohort 3 who had recovered were those with two negative PCRs, healthcare professional clearance, or resolution of their symptoms. Some clones are missing from TCRdb's copy, which holds only in-frame ones; the method was immunoSEQ multiplex PCR. The repertoire has 200,000 or so clones, 88% of them found once; the top ten carry about 2.6%. This clone was detected a few times. Germline V lookup: CDR1 SGHDT, CDR2 YYEEEE. The CDR3 covers 16 residues. The ends lost 4 bases at V and 5 bases at J; junction bases unmatched: 9. This chain uses TRBV5-6 with TRBJ1-4; 9 bases align to TRBD1. Sequencing used PBMCs or T cells enriched from blood (not recorded which). This clonotype was sampled from a woman aged 25 to 39 who had recovered from COVID-19. The CDR3 sequence: CASSGLGTGTNEKLFF. In DNA form, the CDR3 reads TGTGCCAGCAGCGGGCTTGGGACAGGGACAAATGAAAAACTGTTTTTT.